The 17 T cell receptor beta chains below were found in one sample sequenced in a study of T-cell memory formation after mild COVID-19. TCRdb itself ran the 5' RACE reads through MiXCR, one entry per CDR3 protein. Seen here are roughly 120,000 distinct CDR3 sequences, 16% observed once, and the top ten hold around 13%. The specimen sequenced was PBMCs or a T cell subset sorted from them (not recorded which). The receptors come from an adult woman who had mild COVID-19 (a few samples of this study predate the infection). Cell type and time point are not known.

The rearrangement uses TRBV7-9 and TRBJ1-2; D gene unclear. Germline V gives CDR1 SEHNR, CDR2 FQNEAQ (reference sequence). The CDR3 runs to 15 residues. V was pared by 2 bases and J by 3 bases, with 13 bases between. The CDR3 spells CASSLSPGGDYGYTF. Here the CDR3 DNA reads TGTGCCAGCAGCTTAAGCCCTGGCGGAGACTATGGCTACACCTTC.

This clonotype was recorded many times. The genes are TRBV4-1 and TRBJ2-3, with D possibly matching TRBD1 (5 bases). The CDR3 consists of 16 residues. In germline, CDR1 is MGHRA, CDR2 YSYEKL. V was trimmed by 1 base and J by 1 base, leaving 12 bases between them. CDR3 loop: CASSQVNLGGTDTQYF. CDR3 sequence (DNA): TGCGCCAGCAGCCAAGTCAACTTAGGGGGCACAGATACGCAGTATTTT.

This clonotype was seen many times. This sequence joins TRBV5-1 and TRBJ2-4; 10 bases are a match to TRBD1. Germline V gene lookup returns CDR1 SGHRS and CDR2 YFSETQ. This CDR3 is 17 amino acids long. After removal of 4 bases from V and 0 bases from J, the junction contained 7 bases not matched to a gene. The CDR3 coding sequence is TGCGCCAGCAGCGAGGGACAGGGGAGGATAGCCAAAAACATTCAGTACTTC. Amino acid sequence: CASSEGQGRIAKNIQYF.

The chain recombines TRBV6-2 or TRBV6-3 with TRBJ2-2, with TRBD2 matching 7 bases. V lost 5 bases to trimming and J lost 0 bases; unmatched junction nucleotides: 12. The CDR3 length is 18 residues. Germline CDR1 reads MNHEY; CDR2 reads SVGEGT. The CDR3 loop reads CASSGRGGISANTGELFF. The CDR3 DNA sequence: TGTGCCAGCAGTGGAAGGGGAGGGATAAGCGCGAACACCGGGGAGCTGTTTTTT.

V and J are TRBV29-1 and TRBJ1-2; TRBD1 is a possible D gene (5 bases). Germline-derived CDR1 and CDR2 are SQVTM and ANQGSEA. The CDR3 spans 13 residues. The V and J ends lost 0 bases and 8 bases respectively, with 13 bases between them. CDR3 loop: CSVEDLGPSGYTF. The CDR3 coding sequence is TGCAGCGTTGAAGATTTGGGGCCAAGCGGCTACACCTTC. Looking up the rest from reference TRBV29-1 and TRBJ1-2 gives the full variable domain: SAVISQKPSRDICQRGTSLTIQCQVDSQVTMMFWYRQQPGQSLTLIATANQGSEATYESGFVIDKFPISRPNLTFSTLTVSNMSPEDSSIYLCSVEDLGPSGYTFGSGTRLTVV.

This clonotype was detected a few times. V usage is TRBV7-9 and J usage is TRBJ2-3, with TRBD1 matching over 9 bases. V lost 4 bases to trimming and J lost 0 bases; unmatched junction nucleotides: 8. The CDR3 runs to 17 residues. Germline CDR1 SEHNR, CDR2 FQNEAQ (reference sequence). The CDR3 coding sequence is TGTGCCAGCAGCTCCGGCAAACAGGGGGCCAGCACAGATACGCAGTATTTT. Its protein is CASSSGKQGASTDTQYF.

The chain links TRBV5-1 to TRBJ2-1; D not certain. Trimming cost V 4 bases and J 8 bases, with 10 bases left between them. The CDR3 runs to 12 residues. Germline V CDR1 and CDR2: SGHRS, YFSETQ. CDR3 in DNA: TGCGCCAGCAGCCTGAGGTTTGATGAGCAGTTCTTC. Residues: CASSLRFDEQFF.

The chain couples TRBV7-6 to TRBJ2-1, with 9 positions matching TRBD2. The germline V gene encodes CDR1 SGHVS and CDR2 FNYEAQ. CDR3 length: 17 amino acids. Unmatched junction bases numbered 8, after V lost 1 base and J lost 4 bases. The CDR3 protein is CASSLGELAGVYNEQFF. In DNA, the CDR3 is TGTGCCAGCAGCTTAGGGGAATTAGCGGGGGTGTACAATGAGCAGTTCTTC.

This clonotype has just one count. The genes are TRBV5-1 and TRBJ2-5, with 7 bases lining up with TRBD1. This CDR3 has 15 amino acids. With V trimmed by 0 bases and J by 2 bases, 4 bases remained unmatched. CDR1 is SGHRS and CDR2 is YFSETQ in the germline V gene. The CDR3 bases are TGCGCCAGCAGCTTGGTGCGCAGGGGGCAAGAGACCCAGTACTTC. Translated, it gives CASSLVRRGQETQYF.

The chain combines TRBV5-1 with TRBJ2-3; TRBD2 agrees at 10 bases. The length of the CDR3 is 17 residues. Germline trimming cut 1 base from V and 1 base from J; bases unmatched to any gene: 6. Germline V gene sequence: CDR1 SGHRS, CDR2 YFSETQ. The CDR3: CASSLSSSGGGTDTQYF. CDR3 nucleotides: TGCGCCAGCAGCTTGTCCTCTAGCGGGGGAGGCACAGATACGCAGTATTTT.

The chain carries TRBV5-6 and TRBJ2-5; D unclear. Trimming pared 3 bases from V and 5 bases from J, leaving 5 bases between. The CDR3 contains 11 residues. Germline lookup yields CDR1 SGHDT and CDR2 YYEEEE. The CDR3 DNA follows: TGTGCCAGCAGCTCGACGGAGACCCAGTACTTC. As protein: CASSSTETQYF.

This clonotype was seen a few times. The chain carries TRBV7-6 and TRBJ1-1; 7 bases fit TRBD1. The CDR3 covers 14 residues. Unmatched junction bases numbered 6, after V lost 5 bases and J lost 3 bases. CDR1 is SGHVS, CDR2 FNYEAQ, per germline. As DNA, the CDR3 is TGTGCCAGCAGCCCCCGGACAGGCTACACTGAAGCTTTCTTT. Translating it yields CASSPRTGYTEAFF.

This clonotype was recorded a few times. The chain couples TRBV19 to TRBJ2-1, with D unresolved. The V end was cut by 5 bases, the J end by 6 bases, with 14 bases between. The CDR3 consists of 14 residues. The germline gives CDR1 LNHDA, CDR2 SQIVND (reference sequence). The CDR3 DNA reads as TGTGCCAGTAGTCCCTGGGTCTCAGGCAATGAGCAGTTCTTC. This gives the protein CASSPWVSGNEQFF.

This clonotype was counted between two and nine times. The chain recombines TRBV7-9 with TRBJ2-1, with TRBD2 as a possible D gene (5 bases). The V end lost 3 bases, the J end lost 8 bases, and 14 bases lay between the germline ends. The germline V gene has CDR1 SEHNR and CDR2 FQNEAQ (reference sequence). The CDR3 has 14 amino acids. The chain's CDR3 is CASSFGVGGDEQFF. In DNA, the CDR3 is TGTGCCAGCAGCTTTGGGGTAGGAGGCGATGAGCAGTTCTTC.

The chain is built from TRBV7-2 and TRBJ2-3, with D hard to call. There are 14 residues in the CDR3. Per germline, CDR1 SGHTA and CDR2 FQGNSA. The germline V and J ends were trimmed by 1 base and 1 base, with 6 bases remaining between them. Here the CDR3 DNA reads TGTGCCAGCAGCTTAGATACAGGCACAGATACGCAGTATTTT. Protein sequence: CASSLDTGTDTQYF. The full variable domain, its missing parts supplied by reference TRBV7-2 and TRBJ2-3, is GAGVSQSPSNKVTEKGKDVELRCDPISGHTALYWYRQSLGQGLEFLIYFQGNSAPDKSGLPSDRFSAERTGGSVSTLTIQRTQQEDSAVYLCASSLDTGTDTQYFGPGTRLTVL.

This clonotype was recorded at least ten times. The chain combines TRBV5-1 with TRBJ2-1; weak D call: TRBD1 (6 bases). The CDR3 totals 14 residues. From germline, CDR1 is SGHRS and CDR2 YFSETQ. Trimming pared 4 bases from V and 9 bases from J, leaving 17 bases between. The CDR3 DNA sequence: TGCGCCAGCAGCCCGCACAGGGAAGGGGGTGAGCAGTTCTTC. Amino acid sequence: CASSPHREGGEQFF.

This clonotype was observed at least ten times. V and J are TRBV7-8 and TRBJ2-3, with a possible D match to TRBD2 (5 bases). Trimming stripped 1 base from V and 0 bases from J, with 8 bases between. Germline V CDR1 and CDR2: SGHVS, FQNEAQ. CDR3 length equals 15 residues. The CDR3 sequence is CASSLVAGSTDTQYF. Here the CDR3 DNA reads TGTGCCAGCAGCTTAGTGGCGGGCAGCACAGATACGCAGTATTTT.